This T cell receptor (beta chain) came from a study of blood T cell repertoires in COVID-19. The CDR3 totals 12 residues. Germline CDR1 ENHRY, CDR2 SYGVKD. V was shortened by 7 bases and J by 8 bases, with 12 bases between the two germline ends. Per the original methods: Cell counts per sample came from amplifying reference gene primers. The protocol was immunoSEQ multiplex PCR, while the TCRdb copy is restricted to in-frame clones and leaves out a portion. V, J and clone size were drawn from that table, and D and trimming were deduced from the DNA. The data show about 310,000 clones, 87% seen once. This chain links TRBV10-3 with TRBJ2-1, with D hard to call. The TCR comes from a man between 45 and 60 years old with active or convalescent COVID-19. Sequences were obtained from peripheral blood. Here the CDR3 reads CAIKDSRDEQFF. DNA of the CDR3: TGTGCCATCAAAGACTCACGCGATGAGCAGTTCTTC.